The 23 T cell receptor beta chains listed next were all sequenced from one sample in a study of blood T cells in healthy people across ages. Combining a sample-barcoded 5' primer with a J-beta primer mix, a second PCR ran for 7 to 11 cycles. Using its own MiXCR run on the 5' RACE reads, TCRdb lists one record per CDR3 protein. The top ten clones hold around 3.6% of a sample with 750,000 to 850,000 distinct CDR3 sequences, around 25% of them seen once. These data also featured in a second study, about T cells of mothers and their children.

The sequenced material came from blood. The receptors derive from a boy aged 5 to 17 in good health.

This clonotype occurred a few times. In nucleotides, the CDR3 is TGTGCCAGCAGCTCCCCCTGGTTTGGCAATGAGCAGTTCTTC. It yields the protein CASSSPWFGNEQFF. The chain couples TRBV28 to TRBJ2-1; D is uncertain. Germline loops: CDR1 MDHEN, CDR2 SYDVKM. The CDR3 is 14 amino acids. V was pared by 6 bases and J by 6 bases, with 15 bases between.

The table lists this clonotype with a few counts. J is TRBJ2-5 and V is TRBV9, with 16 positions matching TRBD2. The DNA matches TRBJ2-1 better at its end, which makes the J call doubtful. The CDR3 has 19 residues. CDR1 and CDR2 (germline): SGDLS, YYNGEE. The CDR3 bases are TGTGCCAGCAGCAACACGGGACTAGCGGGGGGGCGGGAGTACAATGAGCAGTTCTTC. The encoded protein is CASSNTGLAGGREYNEQFF.

The chain is built from TRBV11-2 and TRBJ2-7; D is ambiguous. CDR3 length: 15 residues. Germline CDR1 is SGHAT and CDR2 is FQNNGV. The V end lost 0 bases, the J end lost 4 bases, and 13 bases lay between the germline ends. The chain's CDR3 is CASSLESLLGYEQYF. The CDR3 bases are TGTGCCAGCAGCTTAGAGTCTCTGTTGGGATACGAGCAGTACTTC.

The chain recombines TRBV29-1 with TRBJ2-7; no clear D gene. This CDR3 comprises 12 residues. V was shortened by 3 bases and J by 6 bases, with 12 bases between the two germline ends. Germline V gives CDR1 SQVTM, CDR2 ANQGSEA. CDR3 region: CSVEGSSSEQYF. The CDR3 DNA sequence: TGCAGCGTTGAGGGAAGTTCGTCCGAGCAGTACTTC.

This rearrangement joins TRBV7-8 to TRBJ2-1; D possibly uses TRBD1 or TRBD2 (5 bases each). Germline V CDR1 and CDR2: SGHVS, FQNEAQ. The CDR3 has 16 amino acids. V was trimmed by 7 bases and J by 0 bases, leaving 16 bases between them. Here the CDR3 DNA reads TGTGCCAGCACGAGATTGGGACCCAGCTCCTACAATGAGCAGTTCTTC. Protein: CASTRLGPSSYNEQFF.

This clonotype was found a few times. V is TRBV20-1 and J is TRBJ2-7; D is unresolved. CDR1 is DFQATT, CDR2 SNEGSKA, per germline (reference sequence). This CDR3 is built from 14 residues. V was clipped by 4 bases and J by 2 bases, with 15 bases between them. In nucleotides, the CDR3 is TGCAGTGCTAACCCCCCTCCAGCCGCCTACGAGCAGTACTTC. This translates into CSANPPPAAYEQYF.

The CDR3: CSVAGTITDTQYF. For the CDR3, the DNA is TGCAGCGTTGCCGGGACGATCACAGATACGCAGTATTTT. The chain combines TRBV29-1 with TRBJ2-3; D tentatively fits TRBD1 or TRBD2 (5 bases each). Trimming pared 4 bases from V and 2 bases from J, leaving 10 bases between. This CDR3 contains 13 residues. Germline CDR1 reads SQVTM; CDR2 reads ANQGSEA.

This clonotype has just a few counts. The chain joins TRBV25-1 to TRBJ1-1, with 10 bases fitting TRBD1. CDR3 length equals 15 residues. J was trimmed by 2 bases and V by 4 bases; bases with no gene match: 4. The V gene's germline CDR1 is MGHDK and CDR2 SYGVNS. The DNA for the CDR3 is TGTGCCAGCAGTGGCTGGGACAGGGGAAACACTGAAGCTTTCTTT. Protein: CASSGWDRGNTEAFF. Variable domain in full (rest from reference TRBV25-1 and TRBJ1-1): EADIYQTPRYLVIGTGKKITLECSQTMGHDKMYWYQQDPGMELHLIHYSYGVNSTEKGDLSSESTVSRIRTEHFPLTLESARPSHTSQYLCASSGWDRGNTEAFFGQGTRLTVV.

The chain couples TRBV5-6 to TRBJ2-1; D is uncertain. The germline gives CDR1 SGHDT, CDR2 YYEEEE. CDR3 size: 16 residues. Trimming removed 3 bases at V and 1 base at J, with 14 bases between. CDR3 coding DNA: TGTGCCAGCAGCTCCACTACTACTCGGTCCTACAATGAGCAGTTCTTC. This sequence encodes CASSSTTTRSYNEQFF.

The CDR3 here is CSAPVTENNYGYTF. The DNA for the CDR3 is TGCAGTGCCCCCGTGACGGAGAACAACTATGGCTACACCTTC. The chain employs TRBV20-1 and TRBJ1-2; D is unclear. Between the trimmed V and J ends, which lost 6 bases and 2 bases, there was a span of 16 bases. The CDR3 has 14 amino acids. Germline V gene data show CDR1 as DFQATT and CDR2 as SNEGSKA (reference sequence).

The V and J genes are TRBV6-2 or TRBV6-3 and TRBJ2-1; D gene unclear. The ends were cut back, 7 bases at V and 0 bases at J, with 7 bases in the middle. The CDR3 loop spans 13 amino acids. From germline, CDR1 is MNHEY and CDR2 SVGEGT. The CDR3 region is CASTPHSYNEQFF. As DNA, the CDR3 is TGTGCCAGCACCCCTCACTCCTACAATGAGCAGTTCTTC.

This clonotype turned up a few times. The V and J genes are TRBV9 and TRBJ2-3, with D perhaps matching TRBD2 (5 bases). Looked up from germline, CDR1 is SGDLS and CDR2 is YYNGEE. The V and J ends lost 5 bases and 0 bases respectively, with 13 bases between them. CDR3 length equals 15 residues. The CDR3 is CASRAEGSSTDTQYF. For the CDR3, the DNA is TGTGCCAGCAGGGCCGAGGGCTCGAGCACAGATACGCAGTATTTT.

Note on this clonotype: An end of the junction does not agree with germline; a read error may underlie this. Here the CDR3 DNA reads TGTGCCAGTAGTTTAAGGGGCCGGGGCCTTCTAGGAAACATTCAGTACTTC. This gives the protein CASSLRGRGLLGNIQYF. The chain recombines TRBV28 with TRBJ2-4, with D perhaps assigned TRBD1 or TRBD2 (5 bases each). The CDR3 runs to 17 residues. Germline CDR1 and CDR2: MDHEN and SYDVKM.

The CDR3 reads CASSQDVGSTDTQYF. The CDR3 DNA is TGCGCCAGCAGCCAAGATGTAGGTAGCACAGATACGCAGTATTTT. The V call is TRBV4-3, the J call TRBJ2-3, with D unclear. The V gene's germline CDR1 is LGHNA and CDR2 YSLEER. The CDR3 covers 15 residues. The V gene lost 0 bases and the J gene lost 0 bases, with 7 bases spanning the gap.

This clonotype was observed a few times. The chain uses TRBV29-1 and TRBJ2-7; D remains unclear. Trimming took off 4 bases at V and 1 base at J, with 11 bases between the two ends. The CDR3 contains 13 residues. Germline CDR1 reads SQVTM; CDR2 reads ANQGSEA. The DNA of the CDR3 is TGCAGCGTTGCGATTTCGCCTTCCTACGAGCAGTACTTC. This codes for CSVAISPSYEQYF.

The rearrangement uses TRBV6-6 and TRBJ1-1; D not certain. V shed 7 bases and J shed 12 bases, with 18 bases lying between them. The CDR3 length is 12 residues. CDR1 and CDR2 (germline): MNHNY, SVGAGI (reference sequence). CDR3 loop: CASTEVLQVPFF. The DNA for the CDR3 is TGTGCCAGCACCGAGGTCCTTCAGGTTCCTTTCTTT.

The chain recombines TRBV4-2 with TRBJ2-3; unclear D gene. This CDR3 comprises 18 residues. Trimming left V 0 bases short and J 1 base short, with 17 bases between. The germline CDR1 and CDR2 sequences are LGHNA and YNFKEQ. The chain's CDR3 is CASSQDRPRPAGTDTQYF. In nucleotides, the CDR3 is TGTGCCAGCAGCCAAGATCGCCCAAGGCCAGCCGGCACAGATACGCAGTATTTT.

This chain joins TRBV5-1 and TRBJ2-5, with a weak D call TRBD1 (5 bases). Germline CDR1 and CDR2: SGHRS and YFSETQ. The CDR3 extends over 14 amino acids. V shed 1 base and J shed 5 bases, with 12 bases lying between them. CDR3 DNA sequence: TGCGCCAGCAGCTTGATGCAGGGTCGGGAGACCCAGTACTTC. This sequence encodes CASSLMQGRETQYF.

The V and J genes are TRBV29-1 and TRBJ2-2; D remains ambiguous. The length of the CDR3 is 14 residues. The germline V gene has CDR1 SQVTM and CDR2 ANQGSEA. V was cut by 4 bases and J by 5 bases, with 14 bases left in between. This chain's CDR3 is CSVVGSLGTGELFF. For the CDR3, the DNA is TGCAGCGTTGTAGGCTCCTTGGGGACCGGGGAGCTGTTTTTT.

The J gene is TRBJ1-4, the V gene TRBV20-1; the D gene is possibly TRBD1 (6 bases). Trimming pared 5 bases from V and 6 bases from J, leaving 13 bases between. This CDR3 has 13 residues. Per germline, CDR1 DFQATT and CDR2 SNEGSKA (reference sequence). CDR3: CSAAPGGDEKLFF. The CDR3 DNA reads TGCAGTGCTGCTCCGGGGGGCGATGAAAAACTGTTTTTT.

The chain has TRBV28 and TRBJ1-6; no clear D gene. The V gene's germline CDR1 is MDHEN and CDR2 SYDVKM. CDR3 length: 14 amino acids. V gave up 6 bases and J gave up 0 bases, with 6 bases separating them. The CDR3 loop is CASRGSSYNSPLHF. DNA for the CDR3: TGTGCCAGCAGGGGGAGCTCCTATAATTCACCCCTCCACTTT.

Only a few counts were recorded for this clonotype. Germline is not matched at one junction end, which may reflect a read error. The genes are TRBV29-1 and TRBJ2-1; 8 positions match TRBD2. Looked up from germline, CDR1 is SQVTM and CDR2 is ANQGSEA. The CDR3 length is 14 residues. The CDR3 spells CSVIIAGRGETQHF. CDR3 in DNA: TGCAGCGTTATCATAGCGGGAAGGGGAGAGACCCAGCACTTC.

This clonotype was counted only a few times. The V call is TRBV7-2, the J call TRBJ1-5; no reliable D call. The CDR3 has 15 residues. V was pared by 1 base and J by 6 bases, with 13 bases between. Germline lookup yields CDR1 SGHTA and CDR2 FQGNSA. The CDR3 sequence is CASSLGSGSGQPQHF. Here the CDR3 DNA reads TGTGCCAGCAGCTTAGGTTCGGGGAGCGGTCAGCCCCAGCATTTT. The full variable domain, rest sourced from reference TRBV7-2 and TRBJ1-5, is GAGVSQSPSNKVTEKGKDVELRCDPISGHTALYWYRQSLGQGLEFLIYFQGNSAPDKSGLPSDRFSAERTGGSVSTLTIQRTQQEDSAVYLCASSLGSGSGQPQHFGDGTRLSIL.